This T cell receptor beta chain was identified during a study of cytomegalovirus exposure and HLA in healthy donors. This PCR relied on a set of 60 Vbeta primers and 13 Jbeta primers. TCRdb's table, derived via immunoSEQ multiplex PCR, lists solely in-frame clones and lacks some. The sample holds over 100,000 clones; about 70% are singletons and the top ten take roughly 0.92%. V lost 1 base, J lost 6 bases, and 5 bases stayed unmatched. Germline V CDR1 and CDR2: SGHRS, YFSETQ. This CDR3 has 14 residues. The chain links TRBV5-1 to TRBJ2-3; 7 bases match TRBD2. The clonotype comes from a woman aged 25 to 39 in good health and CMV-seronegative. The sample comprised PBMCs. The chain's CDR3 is CASSLPGRLDTQYF. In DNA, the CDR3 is TGCGCCAGCAGCTTGCCCGGGAGGCTTGATACGCAGTATTTT.